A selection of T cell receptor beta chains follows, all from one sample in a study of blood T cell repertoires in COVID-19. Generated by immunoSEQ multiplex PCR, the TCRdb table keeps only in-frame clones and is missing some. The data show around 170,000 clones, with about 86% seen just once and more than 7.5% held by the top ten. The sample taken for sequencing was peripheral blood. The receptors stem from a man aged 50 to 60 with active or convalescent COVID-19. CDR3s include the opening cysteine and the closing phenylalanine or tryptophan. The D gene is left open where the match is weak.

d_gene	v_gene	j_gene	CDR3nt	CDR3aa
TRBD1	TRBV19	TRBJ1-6	TGTGCCAGTAGTCTTAGGACAGGAGTTACGGATTCACCCCTCCACTTT	CASSLRTGVTDSPLHF
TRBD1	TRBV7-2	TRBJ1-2	TGTGCCAGCAGCCCTACGTGGACAGGGAACTATGGCTACACCTTC	CASSPTWTGNYGYTF
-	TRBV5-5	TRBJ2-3	TGTGCCAGCAGCTTGGGAGCAGGTCAAGTTACGCAGTATTTT	CASSLGAGQVTQYF
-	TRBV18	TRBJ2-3	TGTGCCAGCCACAGAGGTAGCGGCACAGATACGCAGTATTTT	CASHRGSGTDTQYF
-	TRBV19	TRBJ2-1	TGTGCCAGTAGTATGGGTCTAGTTAACAATGAGCAGTTCTTC	CASSMGLVNNEQFF
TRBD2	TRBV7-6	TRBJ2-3	TGTGCCAGCAGCTTAGGACTAGCGGGGACAACCACAGATACGCAGTATTTT	CASSLGLAGTTTDTQYF
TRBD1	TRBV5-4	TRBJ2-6	TGTGCCAGCAGCATACGACAGGGCGCTGGGGCCAACGTCCTGACTTTC	CASSIRQGAGANVLTF
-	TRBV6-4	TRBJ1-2	TGTGCCAGCAGTGTTGACAGAAACTATGGCTACACCTTC	CASSVDRNYGYTF
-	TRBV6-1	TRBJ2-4	TGTGCCAGCAGTGAGCAAGCAAGAGCCAAAAACATTCAGTACTTC	CASSEQARAKNIQYF
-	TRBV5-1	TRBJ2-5	TGCGCCAGCAGCTCTGACTTGAACCAAGAGACCCAGTACTTC	CASSSDLNQETQYF